This T cell receptor beta chain was retrieved from a study of control samples from healthy donors and cancer patients. The germline gives CDR1 MNHNY, CDR2 SVGAGI (reference sequence). The V and J ends lost 3 bases and 5 bases respectively, with 8 bases between them. The CDR3 extends over 13 amino acids. TCRdb keeps only in-frame clones here, not all; method: immunoSEQ multiplex PCR. This table has 100,000 to 120,000 clones, 70% to 85% appearing once. The receptor was isolated from a man aged 18 to 29 in good health. The rearrangement uses TRBV6-6 and TRBJ1-5; D is unclear. Sequencing input: blood. CDR3 in DNA: TGTGCCAGCAGTTATGTCACCTATCAGCCCCAGCATTTT. Protein product: CASSYVTYQPQHF.